The 18 T cell receptor beta chains listed next were all sequenced from one sample in a study of cytomegalovirus exposure and HLA in healthy donors. The PCR had 60 Vbeta and 13 Jbeta primers. Assay: immunoSEQ multiplex PCR; the TCRdb copy retains only in-frame clones and omits some. The sample shows 200,000 to 250,000 clones, around 80% of them seen only once. Sequenced: PBMCs. These receptors were taken from a man in his late teens or twenties in good health and CMV-seronegative.

V usage is TRBV30 and J usage is TRBJ2-3, with TRBD2 identical over 11 bases. This CDR3 comprises 16 residues. Per the germline V gene, CDR1 is GTSNPN and CDR2 is SVGIG (reference sequence). The junction had 8 bases not matched to a gene; V was cut back by 3 bases and J by 3 bases. The CDR3, as DNA: TGTGCCTGGAGCCGCTTGACTAGCGGGATTACAGATACGCAGTATTTT. Translating it yields CAWSRLTSGITDTQYF.

The sample holds one count of this clone. The chain is built from TRBV30 and TRBJ1-4; no definite D call. The V gene lost 0 bases and the J gene lost 8 bases, with 13 bases spanning the gap. Germline CDR1 reads GTSNPN; CDR2 reads SVGIG (reference sequence). This CDR3 region has 14 residues. The CDR3 coding sequence is TGTGCCTGGAGTGTACACGGAGGGAACGAAAAACTGTTTTTT. It codes for CAWSVHGGNEKLFF.

V usage is TRBV11-2 and J usage is TRBJ2-5; D is ambiguous. Germline CDR1 is SGHAT and CDR2 is FQNNGV. Trimming cost V 6 bases and J 1 base, with 3 bases left between them. The CDR3 contains 11 residues. The CDR3 DNA follows: TGTGCCAGCAGACTCCAAGAGACCCAGTACTTC. This encodes CASRLQETQYF.

Worth noting for this clone: An end of the junction differs from the germline gene, which may be a read error. V usage is TRBV7-9 and J usage is TRBJ1-4, with D perhaps TRBD1 (5 bases). Germline V lookup: CDR1 SEHNR, CDR2 FQNEAQ (reference sequence). The CDR3 runs 14 residues. CDR3 sequence (DNA): TGTTCCAGCAGCTTAGGGGCCGCCGATGAAAAACTGTTTTTT. It translates to CSSSLGAADEKLFF.

This chain connects TRBV19 to TRBJ2-2; 9 nucleotides line up with TRBD2. The CDR3 totals 19 residues. The junction had 16 bases not matched to a gene; V was cut back by 5 bases and J by 3 bases. The V gene's germline CDR1 is LNHDA and CDR2 SQIVND (reference sequence). The CDR3 region is CASSARGIAGVMDTGELFF. Written as DNA, the CDR3 is TGTGCCAGTAGTGCCCGGGGAATAGCGGGAGTAATGGACACCGGGGAGCTGTTTTTT.

This clone has only one observation. This chain uses TRBV5-1 with TRBJ2-3; the D gene is possibly TRBD2 (6 bases). CDR3 length equals 15 residues. Germline V gene data show CDR1 as SGHRS and CDR2 as YFSETQ. V lost 1 base to trimming and J lost 0 bases, with 9 bases between them. CDR3 protein: CASSLLGTSTDTQYF. In nucleotides, the CDR3 is TGCGCCAGCAGCTTGTTGGGGACTAGCACAGATACGCAGTATTTT.

This chain joins TRBV5-4 and TRBJ2-1; 8 nucleotides match TRBD2. Germline V CDR1 and CDR2: SGHNT, YYREEE (reference sequence). The V and J ends lost 2 bases and 6 bases, in that order; junction bases with no gene match: 7. The CDR3 contains 15 residues. The CDR3 here is CASSLLAAGGNEQFF. The CDR3 coding sequence is TGTGCCAGCAGCTTACTAGCGGCGGGTGGCAATGAGCAGTTCTTC.

The V and J genes are TRBV19 and TRBJ2-7; D perhaps matches TRBD1 (6 bases). CDR1 and CDR2 (germline): LNHDA, SQIVND (reference sequence). The CDR3 runs 16 residues. V shed 3 bases and J shed 5 bases, with 20 bases lying between them. The CDR3 DNA reads as TGTGCCAGTAGTATGGAGCCCGCGATCAGGGGCCACGAGCAGTACTTC. It is translated as CASSMEPAIRGHEQYF.

The V and J genes are TRBV19 and TRBJ2-6, with a tentative D call TRBD2 (6 bases). V was pared by 8 bases and J by 1 base, with 9 bases between. Germline V lookup: CDR1 LNHDA, CDR2 SQIVND (reference sequence). The CDR3 loop spans 14 amino acids. Here the CDR3 DNA reads TGTGCCAGTCAAAGCGGGTCTGGGGCCAACGTCCTGACTTTC. This gives the protein CASQSGSGANVLTF.

This CDR3 reads CASTPGTGSPDTQYF. CDR3 in DNA: TGTGCCAGCACCCCCGGGACAGGGTCCCCAGATACGCAGTATTTT. The V gene is TRBV25-1, the J gene TRBJ2-3, with 9 nucleotides matching TRBD1. The trim removed 7 bases at V and 4 bases at J, leaving 9 bases unmatched. The CDR3 consists of 15 residues. The germline V gene encodes CDR1 MGHDK and CDR2 SYGVNS. Full variable domain (outside the CDR3, taken from reference TRBV25-1 and TRBJ2-3): EADIYQTPRYLVIGTGKKITLECSQTMGHDKMYWYQQDPGMELHLIHYSYGVNSTEKGDLSSESTVSRIRTEHFPLTLESARPSHTSQYLCASTPGTGSPDTQYFGPGTRLTVL.

This clone has at least ten counts. V gene TRBV4-1 combines with J gene TRBJ2-1; D call uncertain. CDR1 MGHRA and CDR2 YSYEKL come from the germline V gene. V was shortened by 0 bases and J by 10 bases, with 22 bases between the two germline ends. The CDR3 covers 17 residues. The CDR3 here is CASSQDPPQNPLQEQFF. CDR3 nucleotides: TGCGCCAGCAGCCAAGATCCCCCCCAAAACCCATTACAGGAGCAGTTCTTC.

The V gene is TRBV7-2, the J gene TRBJ2-2; 7 positions match TRBD1. The germline V gene has CDR1 SGHTA and CDR2 FQGNSA. The CDR3 runs 15 residues. V was pared by 6 bases and J by 3 bases, with 7 bases of the junction left unmatched. For the CDR3, the DNA is TGTGCCAGCAGTTCAGGGGGTCGTCACACCGGGGAGCTGTTTTTT. This sequence encodes CASSSGGRHTGELFF. Together with reference TRBV7-2 and TRBJ2-2, the CDR3 gives the full variable domain: GAGVSQSPSNKVTEKGKDVELRCDPISGHTALYWYRQSLGQGLEFLIYFQGNSAPDKSGLPSDRFSAERTGGSVSTLTIQRTQQEDSAVYLCASSSGGRHTGELFFGEGSRLTVL.

This clone was recorded a few times. This chain links TRBV5-1 with TRBJ2-7; 10 nucleotides line up with TRBD2. The CDR3 runs to 16 residues. Per germline, CDR1 SGHRS and CDR2 YFSETQ. J lost 0 bases, V lost 0 bases, and 3 bases had no gene match. DNA for the CDR3: TGCGCCAGCAGCTTGGACCTAGCGGGGGCCTCCTACGAGCAGTACTTC. Its protein product is CASSLDLAGASYEQYF.

This sequence joins TRBV5-4 and TRBJ1-2; 9 nucleotides line up with TRBD1. The CDR3 runs 14 residues. J gave up 2 bases and V 3 bases, and 2 bases lay outside the gene matches. The germline V gene has CDR1 SGHNT and CDR2 YYREEE (reference sequence). CDR3 amino acids: CASSSGTGNYGYTF. CDR3 DNA sequence: TGTGCCAGCAGCTCCGGGACAGGGAACTATGGCTACACCTTC.

The V call is TRBV30, the J call TRBJ2-6, with TRBD1 as a possible D gene (6 bases). V gave up 3 bases and J gave up 2 bases, with 8 bases separating them. CDR1 and CDR2 (germline): GTSNPN, SVGIG (reference sequence). CDR3 length: 14 residues. The CDR3 here is CAWSRGPGANVLTF. The CDR3, as DNA: TGTGCCTGGAGCAGGGGCCCTGGGGCCAACGTCCTGACTTTC.

The J gene is TRBJ2-7, the V gene TRBV7-9, with 9 bases matching TRBD1. Germline CDR1 reads SEHNR; CDR2 reads FQNEAQ (reference sequence). This CDR3 is built from 16 residues. The V gene end was trimmed by 5 bases and the J gene end by 2 bases; junction bases not matched to a gene: 10. CDR3 residues: CASSDPGTGRTYEQYF. In DNA, the CDR3 is TGTGCCAGCAGCGATCCTGGGACAGGGCGGACCTACGAGCAGTACTTC.

V usage is TRBV4-1 and J usage is TRBJ2-4; 7 nucleotides align to TRBD1. Losses at the gene ends were 6 bases for V and 9 bases for J; bases not matched to a gene: 17. CDR3 length: 16 amino acids. Germline assignment: CDR1 MGHRA and CDR2 YSYEKL. The CDR3 sequence is CASSPVTGPVGSIQYF. The CDR3 DNA is TGCGCCAGCAGTCCTGTGACAGGGCCGGTTGGGAGCATTCAGTACTTC.

The chain is built from TRBV7-3 and TRBJ2-1, with 7 bases fitting TRBD2. Germline V lookup: CDR1 SGHTA, CDR2 FQGTGA. After removal of 5 bases from V and 10 bases from J, the junction contained 8 bases not matched to a gene. The CDR3 length is 13 residues. The CDR3 bases are TGTGCCAGCAGCCCGGGGAGGGCCCGGGAGCAGTTCTTC. Amino acid sequence: CASSPGRAREQFF.